The 5 T cell receptor beta chains listed next were all sequenced from one sample in a study of spatial heterogeneity in lung cancer. Regarding time point: sample taken at primary tumor resection. Whole RNA obtained from tumor, nontumor lung or frozen PBMC underwent sequencing without sorting. TCRdb passed the 5' RACE reads through MiXCR, listing each CDR3 protein once. The table includes 4,000 to 5,000 distinct CDR3 sequences, around a tenth detected once. Specimen: PBMCs, collected at surgery. Every receptor here comes from a male donor with early-stage non-small cell lung cancer.

There are many counts of this clonotype. This chain links TRBV6-5 with TRBJ1-5; TRBD1 agrees at 8 bases. Trimming at V came to 6 bases and at J to 4 bases, leaving 8 bases not matched to a gene. CDR1 and CDR2 from the germline V gene are MNHEY and SVGAGI. The CDR3 has 15 amino acids. CDR3 region: CASRRDRWSNQPQHF. The CDR3 DNA sequence: TGTGCCAGCAGACGGGACAGGTGGTCGAATCAGCCCCAGCATTTT.

The chain recombines TRBV27 with TRBJ2-3; 8 positions agree with TRBD2. Germline CDR1 reads MNHEY; CDR2 reads SMNVEV (reference sequence). The V gene end was trimmed by 6 bases and the J gene end by 1 base; junction bases not matched to a gene: 9. The length of the CDR3 is 16 residues. CDR3 coding DNA: TGTGCCAGCAGCTCCCGAGGAGCGGGGGGCACAGATACGCAGTATTTT. Amino acid sequence: CASSSRGAGGTDTQYF.

Judged by abundance, this clonotype is medium-sized. This chain joins TRBV19 and TRBJ2-2, with 9 bases aligning to TRBD1. Germline V gene data show CDR1 as LNHDA and CDR2 as SQIVND (reference sequence). V lost 5 bases, J lost 6 bases, and 4 bases stayed unmatched. The length of the CDR3 is 14 residues. This CDR3 is CASSGTGRPGELFF. In DNA, the CDR3 is TGTGCCAGTAGTGGGACAGGGAGGCCCGGGGAGCTGTTTTTT.

This clonotype showed up just a few times. The chain carries TRBV11-2 and TRBJ2-7; the D is unclear. The V gene lost 3 bases and the J gene lost 0 bases, with 3 bases spanning the gap. Germline values: CDR1 SGHAT, CDR2 FQNNGV. This CDR3 has 12 residues. Here the CDR3 DNA reads TGTGCCAGCAGCTTTCTCTCCTACGAGCAGTACTTC. Translation gives CASSFLSYEQYF.

This chain joins TRBV2 and TRBJ2-3; TRBD2 matches at 15 bases. In germline, CDR1 is SNHLY, CDR2 FYNNEI. V trimming: 6 bases; J trimming: 2 bases; junction bases outside the gene matches: 3. CDR3 length equals 16 residues. CDR3 DNA sequence: TGTGCCAGCAGCCGGACTAGCGGGGGGGTCACAGATACGCAGTATTTT. It yields the protein CASSRTSGGVTDTQYF.